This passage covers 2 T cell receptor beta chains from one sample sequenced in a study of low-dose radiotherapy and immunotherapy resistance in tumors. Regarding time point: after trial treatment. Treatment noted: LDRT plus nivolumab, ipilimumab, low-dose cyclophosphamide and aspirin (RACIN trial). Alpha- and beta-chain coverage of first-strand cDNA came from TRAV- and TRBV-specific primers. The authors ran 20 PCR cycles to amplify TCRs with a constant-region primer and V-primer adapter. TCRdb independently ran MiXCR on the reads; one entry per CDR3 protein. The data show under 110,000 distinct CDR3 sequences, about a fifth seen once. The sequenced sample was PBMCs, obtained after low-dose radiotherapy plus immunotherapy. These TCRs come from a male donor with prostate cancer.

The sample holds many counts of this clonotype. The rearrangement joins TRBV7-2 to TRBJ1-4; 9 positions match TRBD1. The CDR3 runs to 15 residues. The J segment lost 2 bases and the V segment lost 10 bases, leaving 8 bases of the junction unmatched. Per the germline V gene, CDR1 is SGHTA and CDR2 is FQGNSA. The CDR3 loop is CATRTGVGTNEKLFF. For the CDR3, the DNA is TGTGCCACCCGGACAGGGGTAGGGACTAATGAAAAACTGTTTTTT.

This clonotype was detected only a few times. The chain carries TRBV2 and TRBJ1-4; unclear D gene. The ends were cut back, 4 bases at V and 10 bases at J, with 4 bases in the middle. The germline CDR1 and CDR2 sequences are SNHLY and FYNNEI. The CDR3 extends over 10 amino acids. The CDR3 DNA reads TGTGCCAGCAGTGCCGGAAAACTGTTTTTT. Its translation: CASSAGKLFF. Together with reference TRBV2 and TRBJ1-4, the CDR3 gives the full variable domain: EPEVTQTPSHQVTQMGQEVILRCVPISNHLYFYWYRQILGQKVEFLVSFYNNEISEKSEIFDDQFSVERPDGSNFTLKIRSTKLEDSAMYFCASSAGKLFFGSGTQLSVL.